This T cell receptor beta chain was recorded in a study of response to subunit inactivated influenza vaccine. TCRdb re-called the RT-PCR reads through MiXCR, storing one row per CDR3 protein. The sample has some 540,000 distinct CDR3 sequences; roughly 25% are singletons. These data are also associated with another study on T cells expressing NK-cell markers. Turning to that study: Beta-chain TCR cDNA was generated via 5'RACE template switching with UMIs. Most of the eight sequenced donors tested HCMV-seropositive; one tested seronegative. What restricted sorting to alpha-beta TCR T cells in several experiments was an anti-gamma-delta TCR antibody.

This material consisted of CD4+ T cells sorted from PBMCs, taken approximately 12 days after vaccination. This receptor was taken from a man aged 50 to 59 who received an inactivated influenza vaccine.

The DNA for the CDR3 is TGTGCCAGCAGTTTGGACGTGTCGGCCCAGCATTTT. Protein: CASSLDVSAQHF. The chain is built from TRBV6-2 or TRBV6-3 and TRBJ1-5; unclear D gene. Germline loops: CDR1 MNHEY, CDR2 SVGEGT. Trimming removed 4 bases from V and 11 bases from J, with 12 bases in between. The CDR3 has 12 amino acids.